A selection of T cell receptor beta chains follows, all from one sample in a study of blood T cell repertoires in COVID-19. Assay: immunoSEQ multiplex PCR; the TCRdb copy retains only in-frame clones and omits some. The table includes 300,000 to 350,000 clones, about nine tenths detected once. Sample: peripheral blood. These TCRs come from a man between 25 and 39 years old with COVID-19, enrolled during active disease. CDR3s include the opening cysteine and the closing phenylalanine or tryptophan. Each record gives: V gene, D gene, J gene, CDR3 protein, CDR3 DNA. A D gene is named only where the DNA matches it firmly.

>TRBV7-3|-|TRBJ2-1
CASSLSLLGEQFF
TGTGCCAGCAGCTTAAGTTTACTTGGTGAGCAGTTCTTC
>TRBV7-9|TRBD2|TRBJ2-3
CASRVREAADTQYF
TGTGCCAGCAGGGTCCGGGAGGCGGCAGATACGCAGTATTTT
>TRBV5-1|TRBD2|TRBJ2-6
CASSSNRTSGRQRSGANVLTF
TGCGCCAGCAGCTCCAATAGGACTAGCGGGAGGCAGCGCTCTGGGGCCAACGTCCTGACTTTC
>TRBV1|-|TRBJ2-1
CTSSQGTSGGYNEQFF
TGCACCAGCAGCCAAGGAACTAGCGGGGGGTACAATGAGCAGTTCTTC
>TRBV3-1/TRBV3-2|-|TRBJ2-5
CASSQDGGRETQYF
TGTGCCAGCAGCCAAGACGGCGGTCGGGAGACCCAGTACTTC
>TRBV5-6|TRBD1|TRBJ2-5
CASSWDRGLGETQYF
TGTGCCAGCAGCTGGGACAGGGGGCTGGGGGAGACCCAGTACTTC
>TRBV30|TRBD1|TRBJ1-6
CAWSETGRNPLHF
TGTGCCTGGAGTGAGACAGGGCGGAACCCCCTCCACTTT
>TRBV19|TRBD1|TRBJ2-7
CASSFTGVAYEQYF
TGTGCCAGTAGTTTTACAGGGGTCGCCTACGAGCAGTACTTC
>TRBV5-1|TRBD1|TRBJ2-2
CASSLSGTGGLPDTGELFF
TGCGCCAGCAGCCTCTCCGGGACAGGGGGCCTACCGGACACCGGGGAGCTGTTTTTT
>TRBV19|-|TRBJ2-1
CASSDGTLAYNEQFF
TGTGCCAGTAGTGACGGGACACTAGCCTACAATGAGCAGTTCTTC